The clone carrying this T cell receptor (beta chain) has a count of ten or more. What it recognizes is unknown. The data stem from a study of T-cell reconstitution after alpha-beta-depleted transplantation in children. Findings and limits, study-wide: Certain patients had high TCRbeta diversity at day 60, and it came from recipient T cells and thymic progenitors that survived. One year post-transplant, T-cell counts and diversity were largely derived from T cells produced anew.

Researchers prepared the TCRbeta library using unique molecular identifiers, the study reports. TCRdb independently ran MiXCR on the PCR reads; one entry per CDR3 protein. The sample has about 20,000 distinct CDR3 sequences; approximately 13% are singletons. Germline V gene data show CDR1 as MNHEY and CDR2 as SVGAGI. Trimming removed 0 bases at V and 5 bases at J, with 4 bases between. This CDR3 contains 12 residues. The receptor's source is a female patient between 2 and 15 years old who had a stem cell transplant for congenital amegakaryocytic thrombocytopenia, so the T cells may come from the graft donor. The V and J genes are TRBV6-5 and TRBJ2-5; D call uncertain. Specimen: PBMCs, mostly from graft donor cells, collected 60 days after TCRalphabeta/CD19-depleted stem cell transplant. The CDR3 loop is CASSYSGETQYF. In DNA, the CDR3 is TGTGCCAGCAGTTACTCGGGCGAGACCCAGTACTTC.